This T cell receptor (beta chain) appears in the sequencing data of a study of T cells after yellow fever vaccination. The wider study: The authors prepared low-cell-number fractions using SMART-Seq v4 Ultra Low Input.

One entry per CDR3 protein, called by TCRdb with MiXCR from the 5' RACE reads. Of about 360,000 distinct CDR3 sequences listed, more than 5.5% are singletons. Study results and caveats: Faster peaking, at day 5 versus 15, marked a secondary response that was weaker. Reappearance after the booster was seen for most primary-vaccination clones, at 95% to 97% CD4 and 75% to 90% CD8.

In this sample, this clonotype turned up a few times. The antigen remains unidentified. The source is a young man who received the YFV17D yellow fever vaccine. The material was PBMCs, obtained 5 days after the yellow fever booster vaccination.

The CDR3 DNA reads TGTGCCAGCGTAGTCAGTTTGAACACTGAAGCTTTCTTT. Translating it yields CASVVSLNTEAFF. The chain links TRBV28 to TRBJ1-1; unclear D gene. Germline V gene lookup returns CDR1 MDHEN and CDR2 SYDVKM. The V gene lost 8 bases and the J gene lost 0 bases, with 10 bases spanning the gap. The CDR3 covers 13 residues. The full variable domain, with the rest looked up from reference TRBV28 and TRBJ1-1, is DVKVTQSSRYLVKRTGEKVFLECVQDMDHENMFWYRQDPGLGLRLIYFSYDVKMKEKGDIPEGYSVSREKKERFSLILESASTNQTSMYLCASVVSLNTEAFFGQGTRLTVV.